This T cell receptor (beta chain) stems from a study of cytomegalovirus exposure and HLA in healthy donors (dated by TCRdb to about 2017). Looking at the study overall: In an earlier analysis of some 610 of the donors, 276 Gb of sequence data and some 100 million unique TCR beta sequences from some 170 million T cells were reported. An early release that covered fewer than 800 HLA-typed donors contained approximately 300 gigabases of sequencing data and around 80 million unique TCR sequences. Among the approximately 400 genotyped donors, approximately 76% belonged to the genetic ancestry cluster associated with self-reported Caucasian donors. The study was designed to test whether signatures of past pathogen exposure could be identified by cataloging public T cell receptors. The study used immunosequencing to profile the T cell repertoires of under 700 subjects and linked those repertoires to cytomegalovirus serostatus. In addition to the first cohort of about 650 subjects, a separate validation cohort of 120 different subjects was used. High-throughput TCR immunosequencing, statistical association of individual TCRs with disease status, and machine learning were combined to predict cytomegalovirus infection status. A later analysis re-examined previously published TCR beta repertoires from just over 650 donors and added high-resolution HLA genotyping to investigate patterns of TCR occurrence. Rather than using new phenotypic data, the later analysis identified candidate immune exposures from TCR beta sequences and from how often those sequences occurred across donors. In an earlier analysis of roughly 600 of the donors, high-throughput TCR beta sequencing was used to judge whether each TCR beta V gene segment behaved as functional or pseudogenic. Donor age, sex, ethnicity and CMV serostatus were collected together with the repertoire data. A later genetic analysis used genome-wide SNP genotypes for about 65% of the 666 donors, treating that subset as a discovery cohort. All discovery cohort repertoires had been generated using a single sequencing platform. Both class I and class II loci were covered by HLA typing, at four-digit resolution. The number of typed donors differed by locus: roughly 629-630 for A, B, C, DRB1 and DQB1; 500 to 550 for DQA1; around 610 for DPA1; and 450 to 480 for DPB1. Four or five DR-DQ haplotypes were treated as single units for association and clustering because of strong linkage in the cohort. Across some 400 genotyped donors of the cohort, an average of roughly 250,000 unique TCR beta nucleotide sequences per donor were sequenced, and roughly 18% of those sequences were non-productive. The full study reports these points: Broadly in line with IMGT annotations, most TCR beta V segments showed up in productive rearrangements about 87% or about 30% of the time in an earlier analysis of several hundred of the donors. In a later genetic analysis, a missense DCLRE1C variant was associated with V-gene and J-gene trimming of TCR beta chains, and the association was replicated in an independent cohort. In both the original and validation cohorts, the classifier was reported to diagnose cytomegalovirus status with high specificity and sensitivity. Because counts were too low, fewer than 20 rarely observed V segments, including chromosome 9 orphons, were excluded from the earlier analysis of 500 to 700 of the donors. Correlated functional status among segregating V segments might reflect linkage disequilibrium, but an unknown experimental factor could not be ruled out. A few of the identified cytomegalovirus-associated TCR beta chains were confirmed in vitro to be specific for cytomegalovirus antigens. A cluster of highly shared sequence variants was judged likely to be a technical artifact of the sequencing pipeline. A further reported finding was that TCR beta sequences accurately predicted the HLA-A and HLA-B alleles for most subjects in the first cohort. Compared with the roughly 710-donor mean, donors in an Asian-associated ancestry cluster had fewer N-insertions in productive TCRs, according to a later genetic analysis. Only TCR beta chains were sequenced in this cohort, and the absence of alpha or paired-chain data limited detectable features. The authors suggested that the approach could potentially be extended to other disease states and immunological phenotypes. Strong co-occurrence of HLA alleles, especially DR and DQ, made assigning TCR associations to individual alleles difficult. In a later analysis, TCR association rates were found to vary across HLA loci, with the most associated TCRs seen for DRB1 alleles and the fewest for HLA-C alleles. At a false discovery rate of 0.05, a later analysis linked under 20,000 TCR beta sequences to specific HLA alleles. In the study, approximately 150 TCR beta chains were listed as associated with cytomegalovirus. While some public TCRs were present in many individuals, most TCR sequences turned up only very rarely across donors. Several of the top co-occurrence clusters appeared to be linked to parvovirus B19, influenza, CMV and Epstein-Barr virus, according to a later analysis. Presence/absence analyses assumed roughly uniform sequencing depth across donors, an assumption that may not hold. In a later analysis, HLA-associated TCR beta chains were found to be more clonally expanded and to have lower generation probabilities than equally common non-associated chains. Because HLA typing was unavailable for some donors at each locus, only the typed subset was used in association tests. A later analysis found that most CMV-associated TCR beta chains appeared HLA-restricted, with HLA associations seemingly driven largely by CMV exposure. The only immune exposure information available for the cohort was CMV serostatus.

The library was produced with the immunoSEQ multiplex PCR assay. A mixture of 60 forward primers for TCR Vbeta segments and 13 reverse primers for TCR Jbeta segments was used in the multiplex PCR. The CDR3 region of rearranged TCR beta genes was amplified from genomic DNA by a multiplex PCR assay. The Illumina HiSeq System was used to sequence the amplified TCR beta libraries as 87-base-pair reads. The authors' analysis ran thus. Across the roughly 640 repertoires, a later analysis counted 80 million or so unique TCR beta chains, some 11 million of which were shared by at least two donors. A nearest-neighbor algorithm error-corrected the raw reads and collapsed the reads into unique sequences, merging closely related sequences to remove PCR and sequencing errors. Alignment of CDR3 sequences to IMGT reference sequences was used to assign V, D and J gene segments. Each retained sequence needed at least a six-nucleotide match to both a V gene segment and a J gene segment. Rearrangements were called productive when the CDR3 lacked stop codons and stayed in frame with V and J; all others were non-productive. CDR3 was defined according to IMGT convention as the region running from the second conserved V-encoded cysteine to the conserved J-encoded phenylalanine. The earlier analysis of about 530 of the donors excluded any sequence lacking an unambiguous match to a single V gene segment. In an earlier analysis of around 600 of the donors, V segments were called functional above 56.7% productive rearrangements and were called segregating when the between-donor standard deviation exceeded 5%. A statistical classification framework was developed to diagnose cytomegalovirus status using the catalog of TCR beta chain sequences. V and J gene assignment, in a later analysis, came from comparing TCR nucleotide sequences with IMGT/GENE-DB human TR gene sequences. A later analysis assigned CDR3 sequences and most-parsimonious VDJ recombination scenarios with the TCRdist pipeline. In a later analysis, each TCR beta chain was defined by its CDR3 amino acid sequence together with its V-gene family, and reads without a unique V-gene family were excluded. To address suspected cross-contamination and a sequencing artifact, a later analysis removed approximately 600 highly shared, low-generation-probability nucleotide sequences. In a later analysis, a clonal expansion index for each public chain was calculated from normalized within-repertoire ranks of inferred template counts. Generation probabilities in a later analysis came from a VDJ recombination model fitted to out-of-frame rearrangements, and those results were checked against IGoR. In a later analysis, TCR-TCR, TCR-HLA and TCR-CMV co-occurrence was scored with hypergeometric tests, and a repertoire-size bias correction was applied to TCR pairs. To estimate false discovery rates, a later analysis permuted the HLA or CMV assignments 20 times. In a later analysis, co-occurring TCRs were grouped using DBSCAN, with TCRdist sequence similarity added in when clustering inside HLA-allele-positive subsets. Repertoires with fewer than 30,000 or more than 120,000 public chains, plus five repertoires with anomalous nucleotide sharing, were excluded from co-occurrence clustering. TCRdb stores this immuneACCESS table with in-frame sequences only. Part of the clones is absent; in the studies checked, under half of the shortfall reflects unresolved V genes, and no reason is known for the rest. V and J calls and clone size come straight from that table; D and trimming were deduced from the DNA. Within this sample are some 40,000 clones, with approximately 86% of them counted one time only. The ten largest clones capture 10% to 13% of the sample.

The cohort consisted of fewer than 700 healthy bone marrow donors. Cohort members were all nominally healthy when sampled, although unrecorded immune exposures were likely present. The donor was CMV seropositive and was included in the group of 250 to 350 seropositive cohort members. Each donor provided a peripheral blood sample, and peripheral blood mononuclear cells were used for TCR beta sequencing. The Qiagen DNeasy Blood Extraction Kit was used to extract genomic DNA from the blood cell samples. A remark on this clone: There is no known antigen for this receptor. Per-nucleotide qualities are absent, and no much larger clonotype sits a single base away.

The receptor's source is a woman aged 18-29 years in good health and CMV-seropositive. Sequenced sample: PBMCs.

The nucleotide sequence reads as follows: TGTGCCAGCAGCCATGACAGGGGAGGGGTGGGTTGGAACACTGAAGCTTTCTTT. Translated, it reads CASSHDRGGVGWNTEAFF. The chain is assembled from TRBV7-6 and TRBJ1-1, with 8 bases aligning to TRBD1. The CDR3 sequence holds 18 residues, the cysteine and phenylalanine included. Just the 54-base CDR3 DNA is kept, in frame starting at base 1. The CDR1 and CDR2 encoded by the germline V gene are SGHVS and FNYEAQ. V has 5 bases trimmed and J has 1 base trimmed; junction bases matching no gene number 15.